Each of the 3 T cell receptor beta chains below was sequenced from the same sample in a study of fetal regulatory T cell absence and autoimmunity. The table came from immunoSEQ multiplex PCR; TCRdb's copy has only in-frame clones and leaves some out. The sample lists about 50,000 clones; 70% to 85% were seen once. The sequenced material came from cord blood. Receptors were obtained from a newborn boy with IPEX syndrome.

The rearrangement joins TRBV30 to TRBJ2-1; D possibly corresponds to TRBD2 (6 bases). There are 12 residues in the CDR3. Trimming cost V 2 bases and J 13 bases, with 15 bases left between them. Germline CDR1 is GTSNPN and CDR2 is SVGIG (reference sequence). CDR3 loop: CAWSRDGSGQFF. The CDR3 DNA follows: TGTGCCTGGAGTCGTGACGGGAGTGGCCAGTTCTTC. Variable domain in full (rest from reference TRBV30 and TRBJ2-1): SQTIHQWPATLVQPVGSPLSLECTVEGTSNPNLYWYRQAAGRGLQLLFYSVGIGQISSEVPQNLSASRPQDRQFILSSKKLLLSDSGFYLCAWSRDGSGQFFGPGTRLTVL.

This clone has a single count. This rearrangement joins TRBV19 to TRBJ1-6; perhaps TRBD1 as D (6 bases). Germline CDR1 is LNHDA and CDR2 is SQIVND (reference sequence). V lost 9 bases to trimming and J lost 0 bases, with 21 bases between them. The length of the CDR3 is 18 residues. DNA for the CDR3: TGTGCCAGGGATGAGGGGGGTAAGTCGAGCTCCTATAATTCACCCCTCCACTTT. This translates into CARDEGGKSSSYNSPLHF.

The chain has TRBV7-2 and TRBJ2-3, with 9 positions matching TRBD2. The CDR3 has 15 residues. Germline trimming cut 1 base from V and 1 base from J; bases unmatched to any gene: 0. Germline V gene lookup returns CDR1 SGHTA and CDR2 FQGNSA. The CDR3 region has the DNA TGTGCCAGCAGCTTAGGGACTAGCGGCACAGATACGCAGTATTTT. Amino acid sequence: CASSLGTSGTDTQYF.